Below, 10 T cell receptor beta chains from the same sample are listed, as sequenced in a study of a mutant IDH1 vaccine in newly diagnosed glioma. The repertoire was sequenced with immunoSEQ multiplex PCR; TCRdb's copy has only in-frame clones and lacks some. The sample lists around 65,000 clones, about 80% occurring once. Sample time point: week 11, during vaccination. Vaccination comprised doses that each held 300 ug of mutant IDH1 20-mer peptide, plus topical imiquimod. No antigen has been identified for these receptors. This specimen consisted of PBMCs, obtained from a glioma patient whose treatment included an IDH1 peptide vaccine. These receptors all come from a man aged 50 to 59 with glioma.

V is TRBV29-1 and J is TRBJ2-7; 9 bases are a match to TRBD1. V gave up 4 bases and J gave up 1 base; unmatched junction bases: 2. This CDR3 is built from 13 residues. The germline CDR1 and CDR2 sequences are SQVTM and ANQGSEA. The CDR3 here is CSVGQGGSYEQYF. The CDR3 region has the DNA TGCAGCGTTGGACAGGGGGGGTCCTACGAGCAGTACTTC.

The chain couples TRBV27 to TRBJ2-7; 10 bases align to TRBD2. The CDR3 extends over 14 amino acids. V shed 4 bases and J 2 bases; nucleotides not matched to a gene: 2. Germline CDR1 is MNHEY and CDR2 is SMNVEV (reference sequence). The CDR3 region is CASSSGTSAYEQYF. The CDR3 nucleotides are TGTGCCAGCAGTTCTGGGACTAGCGCCTACGAGCAGTACTTC.

The V call is TRBV18, the J call TRBJ1-1; no definite D call. Germline CDR1 reads KGHSH; CDR2 reads LQKENI. The CDR3 runs to 14 residues. V was trimmed by 6 bases and J by 4 bases, leaving 15 bases between them. This chain's CDR3 is CASSGTAGSTEAFF. In nucleotides, the CDR3 is TGTGCCAGCTCCGGAACGGCGGGGAGCACTGAAGCTTTCTTT.

V is TRBV10-3 and J is TRBJ2-5; D tentatively reads TRBD1 or TRBD2 (6 bases each). The V gene lost 6 bases and the J gene lost 2 bases, with 16 bases spanning the gap. Germline V gene sequence: CDR1 ENHRY, CDR2 SYGVKD. The length of the CDR3 is 15 residues. In nucleotides, the CDR3 is TGTGCCATCAGCTCTGAGGGGGGTCCTCAAGAGACCCAGTACTTC. It yields the protein CAISSEGGPQETQYF.

J is TRBJ1-5 and V is TRBV19; no clear D gene. The CDR3 length is 15 residues. Looked up from germline, CDR1 is LNHDA and CDR2 is SQIVND (reference sequence). V lost 7 bases and J lost 2, with 15 bases in between. CDR3 amino acids: CASTRATGGNQPQHF. Written as DNA, the CDR3 is TGTGCCAGTACAAGGGCAACTGGAGGCAATCAGCCCCAGCATTTT.

V gene TRBV6-1 combines with J gene TRBJ1-2, with 7 nucleotides matching TRBD1. After removal of 4 bases from V and 4 bases from J, the junction contained 3 bases not matched to a gene. The CDR3 length is 13 residues. Per the germline V gene, CDR1 is MNHNS and CDR2 is SASEGT. CDR3 coding DNA: TGTGCCAGCAGTGCGACAGGGACCTATGGCTACACCTTC. Encoded protein: CASSATGTYGYTF.

This sequence joins TRBV5-6 and TRBJ2-3, with D perhaps matching TRBD2 (6 bases). V dropped 4 bases and J dropped 9 bases, with 24 bases sitting between them. Germline V lookup: CDR1 SGHDT, CDR2 YYEEEE. The CDR3 is 16 amino acids. For the CDR3, the DNA is TGTGCCAGCAGCCCTCGTGGAGGGCTATATTTTCCGACGCAGTATTTT. It encodes CASSPRGGLYFPTQYF.

This clone occurred once. The chain uses TRBV7-8 and TRBJ2-6; D ambiguous. V dropped 1 base and J dropped 0 bases, with 4 bases sitting between them. The CDR3 totals 15 residues. Germline CDR1 is SGHVS and CDR2 is FQNEAQ. The CDR3 spells CASSLEGSGANVLTF. The CDR3 coding sequence is TGTGCCAGCAGCTTAGAGGGCTCTGGGGCCAACGTCCTGACTTTC. The full variable domain, rest sourced from reference TRBV7-8 and TRBJ2-6, is GAGVSQSPRYKVAKRGQDVALRCDPISGHVSLFWYQQALGQGPEFLTYFQNEAQLDKSGLPSDRFFAERPEGSVSTLKIQRTQQEDSAVYLCASSLEGSGANVLTFGAGSRLTVL.

The chain has TRBV28 and TRBJ1-1; 8 bases match TRBD1. In germline, CDR1 is MDHEN, CDR2 SYDVKM. This CDR3 region has 14 residues. The ends lost 4 bases at V and 11 bases at J; junction bases unmatched: 12. CDR3 in amino acids: CASSSQVRGQSAFF. CDR3 nucleotide sequence: TGTGCCAGCAGTTCGCAGGTCAGGGGGCAATCGGCTTTCTTT.

The gene calls are TRBV13 and TRBJ1-3, with 7 bases aligning to TRBD1. After removal of 8 bases from V and 4 bases from J, the junction contained 14 bases not matched to a gene. The CDR3 has 16 residues. Germline V gives CDR1 PRHDT, CDR2 FYEKMQ (reference sequence). DNA of the CDR3: TGTGCCAGCCCGTGGGAGGGGGCGAAAAGAGGAAACACCATATATTTT. Protein product: CASPWEGAKRGNTIYF.